The 12 T cell receptor beta chains below all came from one sample that was sequenced in a study of shared T cell receptors in the human thymus. Generated by immunoSEQ multiplex PCR, the TCRdb table keeps only in-frame clones and is missing some. Of 600,000 or so clones listed, around 87% are singletons. This same sample was also part of a study on human thymus T cells.

Sequences were obtained from thymocytes. These receptor sequences come from a boy in the first two years of life with a congenital heart defect.

V gene TRBV5-1 combines with J gene TRBJ2-7; D is unresolved. Germline V gene data show CDR1 as SGHRS and CDR2 as YFSETQ. Trimming stripped 4 bases from V and 2 bases from J, with 28 bases between. The CDR3 is 19 amino acids. CDR3 region: CASSPVGSRVELRTYEQYF. In nucleotides, the CDR3 is TGCGCCAGCAGCCCCGTCGGGTCGAGAGTTGAACTTCGGACCTACGAGCAGTACTTC. Together with reference TRBV5-1 and TRBJ2-7, the CDR3 gives the full variable domain: KAGVTQTPRYLIKTRGQQVTLSCSPISGHRSVSWYQQTPGQGLQFLFEYFSETQRNKGNFPGRFSGRQFSNSRSEMNVSTLELGDSALYLCASSPVGSRVELRTYEQYFGPGTRLTVT.

The chain links TRBV2 to TRBJ1-5; 7 bases agree with TRBD1. Germline lookup yields CDR1 SNHLY and CDR2 FYNNEI. V shed 3 bases and J 5 bases; nucleotides not matched to a gene: 4. The CDR3 totals 14 residues. The CDR3 is CASSDKGAYQPQHF. The CDR3 region has the DNA TGTGCCAGCAGTGATAAGGGGGCCTATCAGCCCCAGCATTTT.

CDR3 loop: CAWSRDRNQPQHF. DNA for the CDR3: TGTGCCTGGTCTCGGGACAGGAATCAGCCCCAGCATTTT. The rearrangement joins TRBV30 to TRBJ1-5, with 8 nucleotides matching TRBD1. Germline V gene lookup returns CDR1 GTSNPN and CDR2 SVGIG (reference sequence). The CDR3 is made up of 13 amino acids. The V segment lost 5 bases and the J segment 4 bases; nucleotides outside the gene matches: 4.

The V gene is TRBV13, the J gene TRBJ2-1; D uncertain. The germline V and J ends were trimmed by 4 bases and 6 bases, with 13 bases remaining between them. From germline, CDR1 is PRHDT and CDR2 FYEKMQ (reference sequence). The CDR3 has 14 residues. In nucleotides, the CDR3 is TGTGCCAGCAGCTCGCGCGGCAGTGTCAATGAGCAGTTCTTC. Protein: CASSSRGSVNEQFF. The entire variable domain, with the rest obtained from reference TRBV13 and TRBJ2-1, is as follows: AAGVIQSPRHLIKEKRETATLKCYPIPRHDTVYWYQQGPGQDPQFLISFYEKMQSDKGSIPDRFSAQQFSDYHSELNMSSLELGDSALYFCASSSRGSVNEQFFGPGTRLTVL.

This rearrangement joins TRBV5-6 to TRBJ1-1; possible D gene TRBD1, 5 bases. V was clipped by 7 bases and J by 4 bases, with 17 bases between them. The CDR3 is 14 amino acids. Germline V gene data show CDR1 as SGHDT and CDR2 as YYEEEE. The CDR3 here is CASYGGERATEAFF. The CDR3, as DNA: TGTGCCAGCTATGGAGGGGAAAGGGCCACTGAAGCTTTCTTT. Full variable domain (remainder filled in from reference TRBV5-6 and TRBJ1-1): DAGVTQSPTHLIKTRGQQVTLRCSPKSGHDTVSWYQQALGQGPQFIFQYYEEEERQRGNFPDRFSGHQFPNYSSELNVNALLLGDSALYLCASYGGERATEAFFGQGTRLTVV.

The genes are TRBV30 and TRBJ2-7; tentative D call: TRBD1 (7 bases). CDR1 is GTSNPN, CDR2 SVGIG, per germline (reference sequence). This CDR3 region has 20 residues. The V end lost 2 bases, the J end lost 3 bases, and 32 bases lay between the germline ends. CDR3 protein: CAWSPPTGDFLLIRVYEQYF. CDR3 DNA sequence: TGTGCCTGGAGTCCCCCAACAGGGGACTTTCTCCTTATCCGAGTCTACGAGCAGTACTTC.

The chain links TRBV7-2 to TRBJ1-5; D is undetermined. The V gene's germline CDR1 is SGHTA and CDR2 FQGNSA. The CDR3 length is 14 residues. Between the trimmed V and J ends, which lost 1 base and 4 bases, there was a span of 8 bases. The CDR3 reads CASSLELVNQPQHF. The CDR3, as DNA: TGTGCCAGCAGCTTAGAATTAGTTAATCAGCCCCAGCATTTT. Full variable domain (missing parts from reference TRBV7-2 and TRBJ1-5): GAGVSQSPSNKVTEKGKDVELRCDPISGHTALYWYRQSLGQGLEFLIYFQGNSAPDKSGLPSDRFSAERTGGSVSTLTIQRTQQEDSAVYLCASSLELVNQPQHFGDGTRLSIL.

The chain uses TRBV14 and TRBJ2-7, with TRBD1 as a possible D gene (6 bases). The ends were cut back, 4 bases at V and 0 bases at J, with 13 bases in the middle. Per germline, CDR1 SGHDN and CDR2 FVKESK. The CDR3 is 15 amino acids. The CDR3 DNA follows: TGTGCCAGCAGCCCAGGGACAACCAGCTCCTACGAGCAGTACTTC. Encoded protein: CASSPGTTSSYEQYF.

The CDR3 here is CASSLVGQGYRNYGYTF. The CDR3 nucleotides read TGCGCCAGCAGCTTAGTGGGACAGGGTTATCGTAACTATGGCTACACCTTC. The chain uses TRBV5-1 and TRBJ1-2, with 9 nucleotides matching TRBD1. Per germline, CDR1 SGHRS and CDR2 YFSETQ. CDR3 length: 17 residues. Unmatched junction bases numbered 9, after V lost 2 bases and J lost 1 base.

CDR3 residues: CASSLEPTGNTIYF. In nucleotides, the CDR3 is TGTGCCAGCAGTTTAGAGCCGACTGGAAACACCATATATTTT. The V call is TRBV27, the J call TRBJ1-3, with unresolved D. V was trimmed by 2 bases and J by 2 bases, leaving 7 bases between them. This CDR3 contains 14 residues. CDR1 MNHEY and CDR2 SMNVEV come from the germline V gene (reference sequence).

The V and J genes are TRBV7-2 and TRBJ1-1; D not resolved. V gave up 2 bases and J gave up 0 bases, with 10 bases separating them. The CDR3 is made up of 15 amino acids. The germline V gene encodes CDR1 SGHTA and CDR2 FQGNSA. CDR3 loop: CASSLNFRMNTEAFF. The CDR3 nucleotides read TGTGCCAGCAGCTTAAACTTTCGCATGAACACTGAAGCTTTCTTT.

V is TRBV28 and J is TRBJ1-5, with 8 bases identical to TRBD1. Trimming cost V 6 bases and J 5 bases; bases outside gene matches: 12. Looked up from germline, CDR1 is MDHEN and CDR2 is SYDVKM. The CDR3 totals 16 residues. The CDR3 sequence: CASRLWDRLSYQPQHF. As DNA, the CDR3 is TGTGCCAGCAGACTATGGGACAGGCTAAGTTATCAGCCCCAGCATTTT. The variable domain in full, with the rest retrieved from reference TRBV28 and TRBJ1-5, is DVKVTQSSRYLVKRTGEKVFLECVQDMDHENMFWYRQDPGLGLRLIYFSYDVKMKEKGDIPEGYSVSREKKERFSLILESASTNQTSMYLCASRLWDRLSYQPQHFGDGTRLSIL.